Following are 15 T cell receptor beta chains from one sample sequenced in a study of T cell responses to AZD1222 COVID-19 vaccine. Using immunoSEQ multiplex PCR, the repertoire was profiled, and TCRdb retains in-frame clones only, with some absent. The table has 100,000 to 130,000 clones, 85% to 90% seen once. Sequenced material: peripheral blood, taken on day 0 of AZD1222 vaccination. The source of these receptors is an adult in good health.

V is TRBV30 and J is TRBJ2-1, with unresolved D. The CDR3 sequence is 15 residues long. V was pared by 3 bases and J by 0 bases, with 12 bases between. CDR1 and CDR2 (germline): GTSNPN, SVGIG (reference sequence). The CDR3 DNA is TGTGCCTGGAGGGAGATTTTACGCTCCTACAATGAGCAGTTCTTC. Amino acids: CAWREILRSYNEQFF.

A single count supports this clone. V is TRBV11-3 and J is TRBJ2-1, with a tentative D call TRBD2 (6 bases). The CDR3 loop spans 17 amino acids. CDR1 is SGHNT, CDR2 YENEEA, per germline. Trimming stripped 5 bases from V and 0 bases from J, with 17 bases between. CDR3 region: CASSQDRGSSSYNEQFF. The CDR3 DNA is TGTGCCAGCAGCCAAGATCGGGGGTCCAGCTCCTACAATGAGCAGTTCTTC.

J is TRBJ1-1 and V is TRBV6-5; perhaps TRBD1 as D (6 bases). Germline values: CDR1 MNHEY, CDR2 SVGAGI. The ends were cut back, 5 bases at V and 4 bases at J, with 11 bases in the middle. The CDR3 has 13 residues. The CDR3 region has the DNA TGTGCCAGCAGTCCCTTACAGGGCACTGAAGCTTTCTTT. Amino acid sequence: CASSPLQGTEAFF.

The chain carries TRBV29-1 and TRBJ2-2; perhaps TRBD2 as D (5 bases). The germline gives CDR1 SQVTM, CDR2 ANQGSEA. V lost 0 bases to trimming and J lost 4 bases, with 9 bases between them. CDR3 length equals 14 residues. The DNA of the CDR3 is TGCAGCGTTGAAGAGGAAGGGAGCACCGGGGAGCTGTTTTTT. It is translated as CSVEEEGSTGELFF.

The chain carries TRBV27 and TRBJ1-5, with no clear D. This CDR3 has 15 amino acids. From germline, CDR1 is MNHEY and CDR2 SMNVEV (reference sequence). V was cut by 4 bases and J by 0 bases, with 10 bases left in between. The CDR3 is CASSSSGYSNQPQHF. CDR3 sequence (DNA): TGTGCCAGCAGTTCCTCAGGATATAGCAATCAGCCCCAGCATTTT.

The chain uses TRBV2 and TRBJ2-1; 8 nucleotides agree with TRBD2. Unmatched junction bases numbered 4, after V lost 4 bases and J lost 5 bases. Germline V gene sequence: CDR1 SNHLY, CDR2 FYNNEI. This CDR3 has 14 amino acids. CDR3 sequence: CASSGLARNNEQFF. CDR3 nucleotides: TGTGCCAGCAGTGGACTAGCGCGAAACAATGAGCAGTTCTTC.

The chain employs TRBV27 and TRBJ1-5, with 9 bases aligning to TRBD1. The CDR3 length is 14 residues. V trimming: 6 bases; J trimming: 5 bases; junction bases outside the gene matches: 5. Germline V gives CDR1 MNHEY, CDR2 SMNVEV (reference sequence). The CDR3 loop reads CASSTGQGHQPQHF. Here the CDR3 DNA reads TGTGCCAGCAGCACGGGACAGGGACATCAGCCCCAGCATTTT.

CDR3 loop: CASSQNLGTGGEQYF. The CDR3 DNA is TGTGCCAGCAGCCAAAATCTCGGGACAGGGGGCGAGCAGTACTTC. The rearrangement uses TRBV14 and TRBJ2-7; 11 bases fit TRBD1. CDR1 is SGHDN and CDR2 is FVKESK in the germline V gene. The CDR3 runs 15 residues. V was pared by 2 bases and J by 6 bases, with 6 bases of the junction left unmatched.

This chain links TRBV29-1 with TRBJ2-7; either TRBD1 or TRBD2 may supply D (6 bases each). Germline-derived CDR1 and CDR2 are SQVTM and ANQGSEA. The germline V and J ends were trimmed by 2 bases and 8 bases, with 13 bases remaining between them. The CDR3 has 12 residues. The CDR3 nucleotides read TGCAGCGTTGAAATCCTAGGGGGGAAGCAGTACTTC. Translation: CSVEILGGKQYF.

The genes are TRBV5-6 and TRBJ1-1; D is undetermined. Trimming cost V 3 bases and J 0 bases, with 18 bases left between them. The CDR3 consists of 17 residues. Germline CDR1 and CDR2: SGHDT and YYEEEE. The CDR3 reads CASSYTLRDHMNTEAFF. The CDR3, as DNA: TGTGCCAGCAGCTACACACTAAGGGATCACATGAACACTGAAGCTTTCTTT.

This clone showed up just once. The chain links TRBV30 to TRBJ1-3; D gene ambiguous. The CDR3 is 12 residues long. Germline V gene sequence: CDR1 GTSNPN, CDR2 SVGIG (reference sequence). V shed 0 bases and J shed 4 bases, with 4 bases lying between them. DNA for the CDR3: TGTGCCTGGAGTGTACCCGGAAACACCATATATTTT. It is translated as CAWSVPGNTIYF.

The rearrangement uses TRBV7-9 and TRBJ2-1, with TRBD1 matching 9 bases. Germline V CDR1 and CDR2: SEHNR, FQNEAQ (reference sequence). J was trimmed by 0 bases and V by 5 bases; bases with no gene match: 8. The CDR3 spans 17 residues. DNA of the CDR3: TGTGCCAGCAGCCCAGGACAGGGGCTTAGCTCCTACAATGAGCAGTTCTTC. Translated: CASSPGQGLSSYNEQFF.

The rearrangement joins TRBV20-1 to TRBJ1-2; D unclear. In germline, CDR1 is DFQATT, CDR2 SNEGSKA (reference sequence). This CDR3 spans 9 amino acids. V was pared by 5 bases and J by 6 bases, with 4 bases between. The CDR3 bases are TGCAGTGCTCAGAATGGCTACACCTTC. It encodes CSAQNGYTF.

A single count supports this clone. The chain recombines TRBV7-2 with TRBJ1-2, with D possibly TRBD1 on 5 matching bases. The CDR3 is 14 amino acids. Per germline, CDR1 SGHTA and CDR2 FQGNSA. V lost 5 bases and J lost 5, with 15 bases in between. CDR3 bases: TGTGCCAGCAGCGCGGCAGGGTACGGATATGGCTACACCTTC. Encoded protein: CASSAAGYGYGYTF.

The V call is TRBV30, the J call TRBJ2-5; no reliable D call. CDR1 and CDR2 (germline): GTSNPN, SVGIG (reference sequence). This CDR3 has 16 residues. V was shortened by 3 bases and J by 0 bases, with 17 bases between the two germline ends. CDR3 region: CAWSRRSLGNQETQYF. The CDR3 DNA reads TGTGCCTGGAGCAGGCGCAGTTTGGGAAACCAAGAGACCCAGTACTTC.